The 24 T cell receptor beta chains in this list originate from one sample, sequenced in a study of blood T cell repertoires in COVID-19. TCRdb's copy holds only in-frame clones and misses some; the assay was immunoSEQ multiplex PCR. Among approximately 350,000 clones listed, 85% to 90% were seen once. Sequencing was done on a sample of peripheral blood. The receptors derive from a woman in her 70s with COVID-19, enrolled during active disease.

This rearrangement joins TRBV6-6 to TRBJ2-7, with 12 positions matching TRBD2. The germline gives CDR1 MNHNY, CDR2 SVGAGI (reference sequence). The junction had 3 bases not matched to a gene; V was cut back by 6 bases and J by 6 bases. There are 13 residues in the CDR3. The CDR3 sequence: CASRLAGGSEQYF. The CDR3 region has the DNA TGTGCCAGCAGGCTAGCGGGGGGGAGCGAGCAGTACTTC.

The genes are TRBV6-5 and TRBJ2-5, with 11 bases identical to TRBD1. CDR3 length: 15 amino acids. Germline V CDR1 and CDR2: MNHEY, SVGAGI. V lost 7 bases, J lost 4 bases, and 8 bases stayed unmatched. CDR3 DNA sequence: TGTGCCAGCACCAAAAGGGGGACAGGGGGAGAGACCCAGTACTTC. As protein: CASTKRGTGGETQYF.

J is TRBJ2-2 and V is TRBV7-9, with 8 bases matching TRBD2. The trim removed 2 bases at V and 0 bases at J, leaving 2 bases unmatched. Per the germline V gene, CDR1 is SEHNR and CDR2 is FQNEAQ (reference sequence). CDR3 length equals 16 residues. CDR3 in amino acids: CASSLTGGPNTGELFF. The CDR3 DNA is TGTGCCAGCAGCTTAACGGGGGGGCCGAACACCGGGGAGCTGTTTTTT. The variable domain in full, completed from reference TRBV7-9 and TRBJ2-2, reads DTGVSQNPRHKITKRGQNVTFRCDPISEHNRLYWYRQTLGQGPEFLTYFQNEAQLEKSRLLSDRFSAERPKGSFSTLEIQRTEQGDSAMYLCASSLTGGPNTGELFFGEGSRLTVL.

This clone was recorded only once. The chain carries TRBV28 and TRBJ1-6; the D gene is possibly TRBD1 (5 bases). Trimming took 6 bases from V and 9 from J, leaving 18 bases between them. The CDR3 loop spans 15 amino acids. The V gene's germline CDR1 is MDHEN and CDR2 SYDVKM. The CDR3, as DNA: TGTGCCAGCAGACCCGGCGGGGGGGTAGGTTCACCCCTCCACTTT. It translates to CASRPGGGVGSPLHF.

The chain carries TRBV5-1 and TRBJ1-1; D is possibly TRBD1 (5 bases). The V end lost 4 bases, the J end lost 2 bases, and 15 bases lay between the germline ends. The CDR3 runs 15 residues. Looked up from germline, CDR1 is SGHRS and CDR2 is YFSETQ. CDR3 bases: TGCGCCAGCAGCCTGGAGGCAGGGTCTAACACTGAAGCTTTCTTT. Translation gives CASSLEAGSNTEAFF.

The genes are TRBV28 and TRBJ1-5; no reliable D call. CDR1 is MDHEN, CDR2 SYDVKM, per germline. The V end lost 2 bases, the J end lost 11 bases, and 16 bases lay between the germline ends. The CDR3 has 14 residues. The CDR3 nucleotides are TGTGCCAGCAGTTTAAGGGCGGGGTCTGAGGCCCAGCATTTT. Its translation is CASSLRAGSEAQHF.

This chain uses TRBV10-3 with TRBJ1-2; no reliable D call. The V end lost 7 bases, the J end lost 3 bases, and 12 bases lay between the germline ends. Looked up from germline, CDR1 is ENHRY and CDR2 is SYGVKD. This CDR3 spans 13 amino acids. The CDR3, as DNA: TGTGCCATCATAGACAATACTGACTATGGCTACACCTTC. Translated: CAIIDNTDYGYTF.

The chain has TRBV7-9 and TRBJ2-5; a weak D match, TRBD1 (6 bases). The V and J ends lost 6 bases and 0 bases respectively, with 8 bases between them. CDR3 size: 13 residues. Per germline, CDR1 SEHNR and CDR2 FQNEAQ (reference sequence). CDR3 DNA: TGTGCCAGCAGACGGGACAACCAAGAGACCCAGTACTTC. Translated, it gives CASRRDNQETQYF.

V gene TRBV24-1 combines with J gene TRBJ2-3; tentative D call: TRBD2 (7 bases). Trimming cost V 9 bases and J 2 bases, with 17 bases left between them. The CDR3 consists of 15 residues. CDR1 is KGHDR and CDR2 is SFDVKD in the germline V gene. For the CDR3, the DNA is TGTGCCACCCCGGCTCGGGCGGGGGCCACAGATACGCAGTATTTT. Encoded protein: CATPARAGATDTQYF.

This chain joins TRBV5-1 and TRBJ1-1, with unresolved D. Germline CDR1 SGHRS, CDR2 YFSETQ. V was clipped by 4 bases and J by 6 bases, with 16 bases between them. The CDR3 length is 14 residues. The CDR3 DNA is TGCGCCAGCAGCCTACTAAATGATCCAGCTGAAGCTTTCTTT. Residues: CASSLLNDPAEAFF. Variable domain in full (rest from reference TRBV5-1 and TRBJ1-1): KAGVTQTPRYLIKTRGQQVTLSCSPISGHRSVSWYQQTPGQGLQFLFEYFSETQRNKGNFPGRFSGRQFSNSRSEMNVSTLELGDSALYLCASSLLNDPAEAFFGQGTRLTVV.

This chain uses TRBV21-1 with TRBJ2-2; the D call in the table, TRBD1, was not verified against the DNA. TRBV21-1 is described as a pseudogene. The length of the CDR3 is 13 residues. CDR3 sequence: CASPPNRVGELFF. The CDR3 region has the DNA TGTGCCAGCCCCCCCAACAGGGTCGGGGAGCTGTTTTTT.

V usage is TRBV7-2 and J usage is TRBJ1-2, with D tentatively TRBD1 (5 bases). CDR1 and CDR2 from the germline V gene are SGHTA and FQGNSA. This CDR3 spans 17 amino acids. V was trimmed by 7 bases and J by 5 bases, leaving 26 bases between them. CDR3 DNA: TGTGCCAGCACCCTCGGGGACTCTCTGAAGGAAGCATATGGCTACACCTTC. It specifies CASTLGDSLKEAYGYTF.

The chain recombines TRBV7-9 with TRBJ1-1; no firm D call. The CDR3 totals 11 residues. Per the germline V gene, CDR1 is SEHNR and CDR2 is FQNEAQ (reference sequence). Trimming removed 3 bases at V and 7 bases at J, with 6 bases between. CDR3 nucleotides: TGTGCCAGCAGCTTCAGCGTTGAAGCTTTCTTT. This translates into CASSFSVEAFF.

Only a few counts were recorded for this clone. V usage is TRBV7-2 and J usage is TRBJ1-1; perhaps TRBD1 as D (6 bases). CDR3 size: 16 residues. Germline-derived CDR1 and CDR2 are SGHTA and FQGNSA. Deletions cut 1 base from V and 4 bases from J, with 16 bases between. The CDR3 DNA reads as TGTGCCAGCAGCTTAGGGCTCAGGGGCATTGGCACTGAAGCTTTCTTT. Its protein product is CASSLGLRGIGTEAFF.

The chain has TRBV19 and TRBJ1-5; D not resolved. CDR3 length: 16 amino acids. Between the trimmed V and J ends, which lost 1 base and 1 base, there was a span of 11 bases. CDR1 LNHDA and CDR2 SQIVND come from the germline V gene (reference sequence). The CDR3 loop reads CASSIGGRVSNQPQHF. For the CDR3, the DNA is TGTGCCAGTAGTATAGGAGGCAGAGTAAGCAATCAGCCCCAGCATTTT.

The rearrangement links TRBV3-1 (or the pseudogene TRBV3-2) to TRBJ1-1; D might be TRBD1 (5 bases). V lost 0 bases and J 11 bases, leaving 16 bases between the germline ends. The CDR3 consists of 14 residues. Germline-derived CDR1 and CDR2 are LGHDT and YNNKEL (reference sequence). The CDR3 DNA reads TGTGCCAGCAGCCAAGAGGGCGCAGGGAGGTATGCTTTCTTT. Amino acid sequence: CASSQEGAGRYAFF.

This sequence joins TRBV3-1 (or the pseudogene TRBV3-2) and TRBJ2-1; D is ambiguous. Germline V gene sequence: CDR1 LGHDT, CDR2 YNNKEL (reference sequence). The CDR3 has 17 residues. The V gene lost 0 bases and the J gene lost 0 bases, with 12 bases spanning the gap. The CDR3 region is CASSQDYGWSSYNEQFF. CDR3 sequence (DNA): TGTGCCAGCAGCCAAGACTACGGGTGGAGCTCCTACAATGAGCAGTTCTTC.

The DNA of the CDR3 is TGTGCCAGCAGGGAGACGAGGCTCGTCACAGAGACCCAGTACTTC. Its protein is CASRETRLVTETQYF. The rearrangement uses TRBV2 and TRBJ2-5, with D uncertain. From germline, CDR1 is SNHLY and CDR2 FYNNEI. Trimming removed 6 bases at V and 4 bases at J, with 18 bases between. This CDR3 is 15 amino acids long.

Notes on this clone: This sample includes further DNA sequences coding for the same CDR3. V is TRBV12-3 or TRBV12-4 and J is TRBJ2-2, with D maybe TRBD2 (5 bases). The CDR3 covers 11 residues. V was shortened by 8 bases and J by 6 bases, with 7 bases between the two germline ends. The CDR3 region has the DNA TGTGCCAGCCGGGGTGCCGGGGAGCTGTTTTTT. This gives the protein CASRGAGELFF.

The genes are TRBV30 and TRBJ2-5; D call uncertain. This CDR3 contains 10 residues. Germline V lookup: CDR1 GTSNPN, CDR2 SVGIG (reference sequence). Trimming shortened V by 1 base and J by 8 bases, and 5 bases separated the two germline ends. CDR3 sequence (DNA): TGTGCCTGGAGTGACAATACCCAGTACTTC. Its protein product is CAWSDNTQYF.

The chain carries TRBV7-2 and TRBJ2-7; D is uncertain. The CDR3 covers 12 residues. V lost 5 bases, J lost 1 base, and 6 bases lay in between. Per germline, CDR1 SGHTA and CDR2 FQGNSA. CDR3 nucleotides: TGTGCCAGCAGCCCGGTTTCCTACGAGCAGTACTTC. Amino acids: CASSPVSYEQYF.

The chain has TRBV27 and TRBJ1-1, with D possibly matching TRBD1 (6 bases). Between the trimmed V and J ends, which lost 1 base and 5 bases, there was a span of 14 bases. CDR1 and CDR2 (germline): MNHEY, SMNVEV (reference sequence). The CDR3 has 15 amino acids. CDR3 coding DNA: TGTGCCAGCAGTTTATGGGCAGGGGACCGAACTGAAGCTTTCTTT. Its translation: CASSLWAGDRTEAFF.

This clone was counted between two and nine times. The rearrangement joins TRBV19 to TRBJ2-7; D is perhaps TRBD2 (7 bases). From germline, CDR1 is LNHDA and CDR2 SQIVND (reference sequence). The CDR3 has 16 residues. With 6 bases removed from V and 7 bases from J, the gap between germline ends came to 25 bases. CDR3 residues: CASRRSGVGGAGEQYF. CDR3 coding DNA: TGTGCCAGTAGAAGGTCGGGTGTTGGGGGGGCCGGAGAGCAGTACTTC.

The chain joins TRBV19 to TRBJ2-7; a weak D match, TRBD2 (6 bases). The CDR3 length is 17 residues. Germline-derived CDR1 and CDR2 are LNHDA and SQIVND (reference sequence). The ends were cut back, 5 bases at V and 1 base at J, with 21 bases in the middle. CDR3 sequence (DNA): TGTGCCAGTAGTCGGGGGTGGGTGGGGGGACCTTCCTACGAGCAGTACTTC. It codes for CASSRGWVGGPSYEQYF.